This T cell receptor (beta chain) derives from a study of CD8 T cells in ankylosing spondylitis. General observations from the study: Earlier work had already found some motif variants in reactive arthritis synovial fluid and blood. Disease-linked clones bore a CD8+ phenotype and were relatively rare in peripheral blood. Blood of patients with ankylosing spondylitis appeared to be characterized by a TCR beta motif of 8 or 9 highly homologous variants. Disease-linked clones reportedly concentrated significantly in matched ankylosing spondylitis synovial fluid.

This CDR3 region has 12 residues. V was trimmed by 5 bases and J by 7 bases, leaving 9 bases between them. Germline loops: CDR1 SGHVS, CDR2 FQNEAQ. TCRdb reprocessed the 5' RACE reads via MiXCR and lists one record per CDR3 protein. This table has approximately 60,000 distinct CDR3 sequences, about 6% appearing once. To note about this clonotype: Its antigen is not identified.

The sample consisted of synovial fluid, either unsorted or a sorted T cell fraction (not recorded which). The clonotype was recovered from a male donor with ankylosing spondylitis. The chain carries TRBV7-8 and TRBJ2-1, with unresolved D. The CDR3 region is CASSPLRNEQFF. DNA of the CDR3: TGTGCCAGCAGCCCCCTTCGGAATGAGCAGTTCTTC.